These 22 T cell receptor beta chains were all obtained from the same sample, sequenced in a study of blood T cell repertoires in COVID-19 (dated by TCRdb to 2020 to 2021). The library was built by means of the immunoSEQ multiplex PCR assay. TCRdb limited this immuneACCESS table to in-frame rearrangements with V and J called. A share of clones is missing; checked studies link under half to unresolved V genes, and the rest is unexplained. The sample table shows around 93,000 clones, and roughly 82% are seen once. The top ten hold 15% to 20% of the sample. Source material: peripheral blood. The receptors were gathered from an older man with acute or convalescent COVID-19.

This rearrangement joins TRBV4-3 to TRBJ1-1, with TRBD1 matching 7 bases. The CDR3 has 15 amino acids. Losses at the gene ends were 3 bases for V and 1 base for J; bases not matched to a gene: 5. The V gene's germline CDR1 is LGHNA and CDR2 YSLEER. In DNA form, the CDR3 reads TGCGCCAGCAGCCACACGACAGGGCGGAACACTGAAGCTTTCTTT. This encodes CASSHTTGRNTEAFF.

In its sample, this clone was seen a few times. J is TRBJ2-2 and V is TRBV6-5; 8 bases agree with TRBD1. Germline loops: CDR1 MNHEY, CDR2 SVGAGI. Trimming removed 8 bases from V and 0 bases from J; junction bases left unmatched: 5. There are 15 residues in the CDR3. The CDR3 DNA follows: TGTGCCAGCGGGCAGGGGGCCGCGAACACCGGGGAGCTGTTTTTT. Translating gives CASGQGAANTGELFF.

This chain joins TRBV5-6 and TRBJ2-7; possible D gene TRBD2, 6 bases. This CDR3 is built from 16 residues. CDR1 is SGHDT, CDR2 YYEEEE, per germline. V was pared by 5 bases and J by 3 bases, with 21 bases between. CDR3 bases: TGTGCCAGCAGACTTGCTGGTGGCATGGGAGGCTACGAGCAGTACTTC. It yields the protein CASRLAGGMGGYEQYF.

Written as DNA, the CDR3 is TGCGCCAGCAGCTTGAGCGGAGGCGGGGAGCTGTTTTTT. This encodes CASSLSGGGELFF. The chain uses TRBV5-1 and TRBJ2-2; D may be TRBD2 (5 bases). CDR1 and CDR2 (germline): SGHRS, YFSETQ. V shed 1 base and J shed 7 bases, with 8 bases lying between them. This CDR3 is built from 13 residues.

The rearrangement links TRBV5-6 to TRBJ1-5, with D possibly being TRBD1 (5 bases). Germline V gene data show CDR1 as SGHDT and CDR2 as YYEEEE. This CDR3 has 15 amino acids. The V gene lost 0 bases and the J gene lost 7 bases, with 14 bases spanning the gap. CDR3 protein: CASSLAGTGRQPQHF. CDR3 DNA sequence: TGTGCCAGCAGCTTGGCAGGTACAGGCCGACAGCCCCAGCATTTT.

The J gene is TRBJ1-1, the V gene TRBV9, with D possibly matching TRBD1 (6 bases). Deletions cut 0 bases from V and 8 bases from J, with 23 bases between. There are 17 residues in the CDR3. The germline V gene encodes CDR1 SGDLS and CDR2 YYNGEE. The CDR3 sequence: CASSVAPMNRDRGEAFF. The CDR3 bases are TGTGCCAGCAGCGTAGCCCCAATGAACAGGGACCGTGGCGAAGCTTTCTTT.

Only one count was recorded for this clone. The chain is built from TRBV5-1 and TRBJ2-3, with 9 positions matching TRBD1. This CDR3 is built from 15 residues. V gave up 0 bases and J gave up 3 bases; unmatched junction bases: 2. Germline CDR1 SGHRS, CDR2 YFSETQ. The CDR3 coding sequence is TGCGCCAGCAGCTTGGTGGGACAGGGAACAGATACGCAGTATTTT. Its translation: CASSLVGQGTDTQYF.

The chain links TRBV7-9 to TRBJ1-2; tentative D call: TRBD1 (6 bases). Trimming removed 3 bases at V and 8 bases at J, with 10 bases between. This CDR3 spans 12 amino acids. Germline V gives CDR1 SEHNR, CDR2 FQNEAQ (reference sequence). The CDR3 sequence: CASSFQGIGYTF. CDR3 in DNA: TGTGCCAGCAGCTTTCAGGGGATCGGCTACACCTTC. The complete variable domain, with remaining parts taken from reference TRBV7-9 and TRBJ1-2, reads DTGVSQNPRHKITKRGQNVTFRCDPISEHNRLYWYRQTLGQGPEFLTYFQNEAQLEKSRLLSDRFSAERPKGSFSTLEIQRTEQGDSAMYLCASSFQGIGYTFGSGTRLTVV.

This clone was recorded a few times. This chain uses TRBV6-6 with TRBJ1-2; 7 bases fit TRBD1. Looked up from germline, CDR1 is MNHNY and CDR2 is SVGAGI (reference sequence). This CDR3 is 13 amino acids long. V lost 6 bases to trimming and J lost 6 bases; unmatched junction nucleotides: 7. CDR3 in amino acids: CASSTNDRDGYTF. The CDR3 nucleotides read TGTGCCAGCAGCACCAATGACAGGGATGGCTACACCTTC.

V is TRBV30 and J is TRBJ1-2; D might be TRBD1 (5 bases). This CDR3 contains 15 residues. Germline V gene lookup returns CDR1 GTSNPN and CDR2 SVGIG (reference sequence). V was cut by 0 bases and J by 1 base, with 12 bases left in between. CDR3 amino acids: CAWSVGATDNYGYTF. In DNA, the CDR3 is TGTGCCTGGAGTGTAGGGGCCACCGATAACTATGGCTACACCTTC.

This clone occurred once. This sequence joins TRBV5-5 and TRBJ1-2, with TRBD1 identical over 7 bases. Germline V CDR1 and CDR2: SGHKS, YYEKEE (reference sequence). The CDR3 is made up of 16 amino acids. The V gene end was trimmed by 1 base and the J gene end by 0 bases; junction bases not matched to a gene: 6. This CDR3 reads CASSLLTGVTNYGYTF. Written as DNA, the CDR3 is TGTGCCAGCAGCTTGTTAACAGGGGTTACTAACTATGGCTACACCTTC. Looking up the rest from reference TRBV5-5 and TRBJ1-2 gives the full variable domain: DAGVTQSPTHLIKTRGQQVTLRCSPISGHKSVSWYQQVLGQGPQFIFQYYEKEERGRGNFPDRFSARQFPNYSSELNVNALLLGDSALYLCASSLLTGVTNYGYTFGSGTRLTVV.

V usage is TRBV5-4 and J usage is TRBJ2-1, with a possible D match to TRBD2 (5 bases). CDR3 length equals 17 residues. Germline CDR1 reads SGHNT; CDR2 reads YYREEE (reference sequence). The V gene lost 4 bases and the J gene lost 0 bases, with 17 bases spanning the gap. The CDR3 DNA follows: TGTGCCAGCAGCCCGTCCCGCACTAGGTACTCCTACAATGAGCAGTTCTTC. This gives the protein CASSPSRTRYSYNEQFF.

This sequence joins TRBV7-9 and TRBJ2-7, with 9 bases matching TRBD1. The V and J ends lost 6 bases and 6 bases, in that order; junction bases with no gene match: 12. The CDR3 runs 15 residues. The V gene's germline CDR1 is SEHNR and CDR2 FQNEAQ (reference sequence). In nucleotides, the CDR3 is TGTGCCAGCAGTCCAAGACCGGGACAGGGAGGCGAGCAGTACTTC. Amino acid sequence: CASSPRPGQGGEQYF.

This rearrangement joins TRBV13 to TRBJ2-7; TRBD1 agrees at 10 bases. V was clipped by 1 base and J by 4 bases; unmatched bases: 4. The CDR3 covers 15 residues. The germline V gene encodes CDR1 PRHDT and CDR2 FYEKMQ (reference sequence). CDR3 sequence: CASSLVGQGVYEQYF. The CDR3 DNA sequence: TGTGCCAGCAGCTTAGTAGGACAGGGGGTTTACGAGCAGTACTTC.

This clone occurred a few times. This chain joins TRBV19 and TRBJ2-3, with TRBD2 matching 10 bases. The CDR3 sequence is 17 residues long. Losses at the gene ends were 5 bases for V and 0 bases for J; bases not matched to a gene: 8. Germline assignment: CDR1 LNHDA and CDR2 SQIVND (reference sequence). The DNA of the CDR3 is TGTGCCAGTAGTCCCCCCCGGACTAGCGGTAGCACAGATACGCAGTATTTT. The encoded protein is CASSPPRTSGSTDTQYF.

The rearrangement joins TRBV7-2 to TRBJ1-3, with 9 positions matching TRBD1. Trimming cost V 3 bases and J 1 base; bases outside gene matches: 7. CDR3 length: 17 residues. The germline V gene encodes CDR1 SGHTA and CDR2 FQGNSA. The CDR3 DNA follows: TGTGCCAGCAGCTTTATAGACAGGGGGACTTCTGGAAACACCATATATTTT. Its protein product is CASSFIDRGTSGNTIYF.

V gene TRBV29-1 combines with J gene TRBJ2-7, with 7 bases fitting TRBD2. The CDR3 has 14 amino acids. Germline CDR1 and CDR2: SQVTM and ANQGSEA. V lost 4 bases and J lost 0; bases outside the gene matches: 6. For the CDR3, the DNA is TGCAGCGTTGGAGGGTCTAGCGGCTCCTACGAGCAGTACTTC. It encodes CSVGGSSGSYEQYF.

This chain joins TRBV5-8 and TRBJ1-2; TRBD1 is a possible D gene (6 bases). Germline values: CDR1 SGHTS, CDR2 YDEGEE. Trimming cost V 2 bases and J 8 bases, with 13 bases left between them. The CDR3 totals 13 residues. CDR3 in DNA: TGTGCCAGCAGCTTTGCAGGGGTTGCAGGCTACACCTTC. It translates to CASSFAGVAGYTF.

V gene TRBV5-1 combines with J gene TRBJ2-3; unclear D gene. The length of the CDR3 is 14 residues. Trimming left V 0 bases short and J 3 bases short, with 8 bases between. The germline V gene has CDR1 SGHRS and CDR2 YFSETQ. For the CDR3, the DNA is TGCGCCAGCAGCTTGGGAGGCAAGACAGATACGCAGTATTTT. Translating gives CASSLGGKTDTQYF.

The chain is built from TRBV19 and TRBJ1-2, with a weak D call TRBD1 (6 bases). V lost 7 bases, J lost 4 bases, and 16 bases lay in between. The CDR3 sequence is 14 residues long. The germline V gene has CDR1 LNHDA and CDR2 SQIVND (reference sequence). This chain's CDR3 is CASINRGGRYGYTF. CDR3 coding DNA: TGTGCCAGTATTAACCGGGGGGGCCGCTATGGCTACACCTTC.

The table lists this clone with a count of one. The gene calls are TRBV2 and TRBJ1-1; TRBD1 aligns across 8 bases. V was pared by 7 bases and J by 4 bases, with 11 bases of the junction left unmatched. In germline, CDR1 is SNHLY, CDR2 FYNNEI. This CDR3 has 15 residues. The CDR3 DNA is TGTGCCAGCACCTCGGACAGGGCAGTGGGCACTGAAGCTTTCTTT. Translating gives CASTSDRAVGTEAFF.

This clone was recorded once. The chain joins TRBV14 to TRBJ1-1; TRBD1 agrees at 8 bases. This CDR3 contains 14 residues. From germline, CDR1 is SGHDN and CDR2 FVKESK. V shed 6 bases and J 3 bases; nucleotides not matched to a gene: 6. In nucleotides, the CDR3 is TGTGCCAGCAGTACACAGGGGGGGTACACTGAAGCTTTCTTT. Encoded protein: CASSTQGGYTEAFF.